The T cell receptor beta chain described here comes from a study of blood T cell repertoires in COVID-19 (TCRdb year 2020). The study in broad terms: Samples from collaborators originated in the United States, Italy and Spain and spanned both the acute and convalescent phases of COVID-19. The prospective study material was composed of cDNA or gDNA derived from T cells, B-cell-depleted T cells, or PBMCs. The dataset comprised deeply sampled blood TCRbeta repertoires from subjects exposed to, actively infected with, or recovered from COVID-19. The repertoires were released in a freely available public database meant as a resource for research on the immune response to SARS-CoV-2. The samples were drawn from the first 160 participants of the ongoing ImmuneRACE study and from 1,254 subjects provided by 6 global collaborators. The sample metadata nearly always contained a de-identified subject ID, COVID-19 status, age in years and sex. Where HLA class I and class II types were available, the types were taken from metadata supplied by the sample provider, not from assay-based typing. General findings and caveats noted by the study authors: Clinical and demographic metadata were provided uncurated, with the amount varying by source and participant.

In the germline V gene (reference sequence), CDR1 corresponds to LNHDA and CDR2 to SQIVND. V is cut by 8 bases and J by 1 base, and the space between the germline ends is 14 bases. The CDR3, cysteine through phenylalanine, is 14 amino acids long. CDR3 DNA is the only sequence kept; it has 42 bases, read in frame from the first base. Concerning this clone: It lacks a known antigen. Qualities for individual bases were not recorded, and no much larger clone is one base off.

Whole blood was collected in K2EDTA tubes by collaborating institutions according to the institutions' own protocols. For TCRbeta analysis, collaborators shipped samples as frozen whole blood, isolated PBMCs, or DNA extracted from either of those sample types. TCRbeta CDR3 regions were amplified from genomic DNA using the immunoSEQ Assay, a bias-controlled multiplex PCR. The published analysis was carried out like this. Nucleated cell counts per sample were estimated from amplification of reference gene primers within the assay. To quantify the absolute abundance of each unique TCRbeta CDR3 rearrangement, sequence reads were collapsed and filtered. For each sample, productive Simpson clonality was calculated as the square root of Simpson's diversity index across productive rearrangements. In TCRdb, the immuneACCESS table is reduced to in-frame sequences with V and J assigned. These tables do not hold every clone; where another copy was compared, an unresolved V gene accounts for under half, and the others remain unexplained. From that table come the V and J calls and clone size; the DNA was used to work out D and trimming. This sample gives some 190,000 clones in total; 75% to 90% of them show up just once. Approximately 8.9% of the sample lies in the top ten.

The chain couples TRBV19 to TRBJ1-1, with the D segment identity uncertain. Source material: peripheral blood. The clonotype comes from a woman aged 60 to 75 with acute or convalescent COVID-19. The DNA is as follows: TGTGCCAGTGGGAAAGGAGGTGAGAACACTGAAGCTTTCTTT. It codes for CASGKGGENTEAFF.